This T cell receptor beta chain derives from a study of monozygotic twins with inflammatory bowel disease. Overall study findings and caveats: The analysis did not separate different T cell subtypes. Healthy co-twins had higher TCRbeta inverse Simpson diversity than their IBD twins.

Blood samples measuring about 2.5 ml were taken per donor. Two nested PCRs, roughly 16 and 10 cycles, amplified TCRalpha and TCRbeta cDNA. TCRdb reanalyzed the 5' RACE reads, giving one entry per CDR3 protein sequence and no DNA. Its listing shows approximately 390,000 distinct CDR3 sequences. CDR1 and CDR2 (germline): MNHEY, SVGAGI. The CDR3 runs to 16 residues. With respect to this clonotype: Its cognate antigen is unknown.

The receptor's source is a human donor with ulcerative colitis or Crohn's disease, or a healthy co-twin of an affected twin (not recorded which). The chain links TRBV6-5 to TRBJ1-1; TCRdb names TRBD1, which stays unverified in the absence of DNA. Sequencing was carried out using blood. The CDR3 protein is CASSLLRDRVNTEAFF.